These T cell receptor beta chains were read from a single sample in a study of cytomegalovirus exposure and HLA in healthy donors. Profiling relied on immunoSEQ multiplex PCR, and the TCRdb table lists in-frame clones only, not all of them. This sample carries approximately 87,000 clones, approximately 85% of them seen once, and the ten largest clones take 5.6%. The sequenced sample consisted of PBMCs. These receptors all come from a woman younger than 30 in good health and CMV-seropositive. The CDR3 runs from the conserved cysteine through the conserved F or W. Each record gives: clone size, V gene, J gene, D gene, CDR3 DNA, CDR3 protein. A D gene is named only where the DNA matches it firmly. Clone size appears in some rows only: once, few, many, or a class for an expanded clone.

>.|TRBV5-1|TRBJ2-1|.
TGCGCCAGCAGCTTGGATCAGGGAAAGCAGTTCTTC
CASSLDQGKQFF
>.|TRBV28|TRBJ2-1|TRBD2
TGTGCCAGCAGTTCGGCGACTAGCAGAGCGTACAATGAGCAGTTCTTC
CASSSATSRAYNEQFF
>.|TRBV2|TRBJ2-7|TRBD2
TGTGCCAGCGTTCTAGCGGGAGTGGGCGAGCAGTACTTC
CASVLAGVGEQYF
>.|TRBV5-3|TRBJ2-7|TRBD1
TGTGCCAGAAGCTTCACCCGACAGGGAAGAAACTACGAGCAGTACTTC
CARSFTRQGRNYEQYF
>.|TRBV4-1|TRBJ2-7|TRBD2
TGCGCCAGCAGCCAAGTTCGCGGGAGGACGAACGAGCAGTACTTC
CASSQVRGRTNEQYF
>.|TRBV9|TRBJ2-7|.
TGTGCCAGCAGCCGCCATTCGCCCGGGGCAATGGGGGACAACGAGCAGTACTTC
CASSRHSPGAMGDNEQYF
>.|TRBV7-9|TRBJ2-7|TRBD2
TGTGCCAGCAGCTTAGGGACTAGCGGGATATTCTCCTACGAGCAGTACTTC
CASSLGTSGIFSYEQYF
>.|TRBV20-1|TRBJ2-7|.
TGCAGTGCCCGAGGATTGGGCGAGCAGTACTTC
CSARGLGEQYF
>.|TRBV5-1|TRBJ2-2|TRBD2
TGCGCCAGCAGCTTAGCGGGGGCAAACACCGGGGAGCTGTTTTTT
CASSLAGANTGELFF
>.|TRBV28|TRBJ1-3|TRBD1
TGTGCCAGCAGTTCCTTTCCCGGGACAGGGGTAGGAAACACCATATATTTT
CASSSFPGTGVGNTIYF
>.|TRBV5-1|TRBJ2-7|.
TGCGCCAGCAGCTTGACAGTGTTGAGCTACGAGCAGTACTTC
CASSLTVLSYEQYF
>.|TRBV25-1|TRBJ2-6|.
TGTGCCAGCAGTGACAAGGGGTCTGGGGCCAACGTCCTGACTTTC
CASSDKGSGANVLTF
>.|TRBV27|TRBJ2-7|.
TGTGCCAGCAGTTTAGCAGGCGAGCAGTACTTC
CASSLAGEQYF
>few|TRBV5-6|TRBJ1-4|.
TGTGCCAGCAGCTTCTTAGGGGTTCGAGAAAAACTGTTTTTT
CASSFLGVREKLFF
>.|TRBV19|TRBJ1-5|.
TGTGCCAGTAGTTGGCGAGGAGGAAATCAGCCCCAGCATTTT
CASSWRGGNQPQHF
>few|TRBV5-5|TRBJ1-5|.
TGTGCCAGCAGCTCGATAGGAGACAATCAGCCCCAGCATTTT
CASSSIGDNQPQHF
>.|TRBV4-1|TRBJ1-6|TRBD1
TGCGCCAGCAGCCGAGTCCCGGGACAGGGGGCGGGAAATTCACCCCTCCACTTT
CASSRVPGQGAGNSPLHF
>.|TRBV10-3|TRBJ1-5|TRBD1
TGTGCCATCGGGGACAGTGGATATCAGCCCCAGCATTTT
CAIGDSGYQPQHF
>once|TRBV19|TRBJ2-7|.
TGTGCCAGTAGTTTTAGCGGAGGGTCCTACGAGCAGTACTTC
CASSFSGGSYEQYF
>.|TRBV2|TRBJ2-5|.
TGTGCCAGCAGTTCCTCATCTAGCTACCAAGAGACCCAGTACTTC
CASSSSSSYQETQYF
>.|TRBV7-2|TRBJ2-3|.
TGTGCCAGCAGCTTAACCGGGACTCCCACAGATACGCAGTATTTT
CASSLTGTPTDTQYF
>.|TRBV5-6|TRBJ2-7|TRBD1
TGTGCCAGCAGCACCGGGACAGGGTGGAGTTACGAGCAGTACTTC
CASSTGTGWSYEQYF
>.|TRBV27|TRBJ2-1|.
TGTGCCAGCAGTTTGGGGCCTTCCTACAATGAGCAGTTCTTC
CASSLGPSYNEQFF
>few|TRBV2|TRBJ2-1|TRBD1
TGTGCCAGCACTAGACAGGGAATAGGTGAGCAGTTCTTC
CASTRQGIGEQFF
>.|TRBV27|TRBJ2-5|.
TGTGCCAGCAGAACAGCTACAGGGATTAGAGAGACCCAGTACTTC
CASRTATGIRETQYF
>.|TRBV5-6|TRBJ2-5|.
TGTGCCAGCAGCTTGGGGGGAGTTGGCCAAGAGACCCAGTACTTC
CASSLGGVGQETQYF
>.|TRBV10-2|TRBJ2-2|.
TGCGCCAGCAGGGTCCAGCAGGGTACGATCGGGGAGCTGTTTTTT
CASRVQQGTIGELFF
>.|TRBV28|TRBJ1-2|.
TGTGCCAGCAGTTTTGGGTGGACAGAAAGAATCTTC
CASSFGWTERIF
>.|TRBV25-1|TRBJ2-7|TRBD1
TGTGCCAGCAGTGAATATTTTTGCCGGGACAGGGGCGATTACGAGCAGTACTTC
CASSEYFCRDRGDYEQYF
>few|TRBV18|TRBJ2-2|TRBD1
TGTGCCAGCTCACCAACAGGGGCCGACACCGGGGAGCTGTTTTTT
CASSPTGADTGELFF
>.|TRBV27|TRBJ1-1|.
TGTGCCAGCAGTCTTCGGGGTAAAGACACTGAAGCTTTCTTT
CASSLRGKDTEAFF
>.|TRBV7-2|TRBJ2-3|TRBD2
TGTGCCAGCAGCAAAAGGGAGGGACTAGCGGGGGTAATAGATACGCAGTATTTT
CASSKREGLAGVIDTQYF
>few|TRBV7-9|TRBJ1-1|.
TGTGCCAGCAGCTTAGGGCTGGGAGTGAACACTGAAGCTTTCTTT
CASSLGLGVNTEAFF
>.|TRBV10-2|TRBJ2-7|.
TGCGCCAGCAGTGAGTCTGCTGGTGCGGGGAAGGAGCAGTACTTC
CASSESAGAGKEQYF
>.|TRBV4-1|TRBJ1-3|.
TGCGCCAGCAGCCAGGGAGACCGAGTACAGGGAGGAAACACCATATATTTT
CASSQGDRVQGGNTIYF
>.|TRBV7-8|TRBJ2-7|.
TGTGCCAGCAGCTCAGGGCTTAGCAGCTCCTACGAGCAGTACTTC
CASSSGLSSSYEQYF
>.|TRBV9|TRBJ2-1|TRBD2
TGTGCCAGCAGCGGCTATAGCGGGAGCTCCTACAATGAGCAGTTCTTC
CASSGYSGSSYNEQFF
>.|TRBV4-2|TRBJ2-2|.
TGTGCCAGCAGCCAAGATAAAGGAGGGGCAGGCGGGGAGCTGTTTTTT
CASSQDKGGAGGELFF
>few|TRBV2|TRBJ1-5|TRBD1
TGTGCCAGCACAAAAAGGGACAGGGGCTCGGGATATAGCAATCAGCCCCAGCATTTT
CASTKRDRGSGYSNQPQHF
>.|TRBV7-8|TRBJ2-5|.
TGTGCCAGCAGCAACCTGGCCGAGACCCAGTACTTC
CASSNLAETQYF
>.|TRBV5-1|TRBJ2-1|.
TGCGCCAGCAGCTTAAGGACAAGGAACAATGAGCAGTTCTTC
CASSLRTRNNEQFF
>.|TRBV9|TRBJ2-1|TRBD2
TGTGCCAGCAGCGCAAGACTAGCGGGAGGGCCATGGAATGAGCAGTTCTTC
CASSARLAGGPWNEQFF
>.|TRBV2|TRBJ1-5|.
TGTGCCAGCAGTGACCCGGGTGGGGGAGGTAGACAGCCCCAGCATTTT
CASSDPGGGGRQPQHF
>once|TRBV6-6|TRBJ1-6|TRBD1
TGTGCCAGCACTCCTCAGGGGGGATCACCCCTCCACTTT
CASTPQGGSPLHF
>.|TRBV5-3|TRBJ1-5|.
TGTGCCAGAAGCTTGTTTTCCGGGAAGAATCAGCCCCAGCATTTT
CARSLFSGKNQPQHF
>.|TRBV18|TRBJ2-5|TRBD2
TGTGCCAGCTCACCGGGCAGCGGGAGTAGAGAGACCCAGTACTTC
CASSPGSGSRETQYF